Following are 22 T cell receptor beta chains from one sample sequenced in a study of CD8 T cells in Susac syndrome. With random hexamers, roughly 0.45 to 1 ug RNA was reverse transcribed. TCRdb used MiXCR to reprocess the immunoSEQ multiplex PCR reads, holding one entry per CDR3 protein. The table shows approximately 270,000 distinct CDR3 sequences, with 93% occurring only once. What was sequenced was CD4+ T cells from PBMCs. These receptors all come from a human donor with multiple sclerosis.

J is TRBJ2-7 and V is TRBV12-2. TRBV12-2 is a pseudogene segment. The CDR3 consists of 10 residues. Here the CDR3 DNA reads TGTGCAAGTCGCCTCTCGGACCAGTACGTC. It is translated as CASRLSDQYV.

This chain uses TRBV7-3 with TRBJ2-3, with D possibly matching TRBD2 (6 bases). CDR3 size: 15 residues. The ends were cut back, 5 bases at V and 1 base at J, with 13 bases in the middle. CDR1 is SGHTA and CDR2 is FQGTGA in the germline V gene. CDR3 protein: CASSHRGGRTDTQYF. In DNA, the CDR3 is TGTGCCAGCAGCCACCGCGGAGGGCGCACAGATACGCAGTATTTT.

The rearrangement uses TRBV30 and TRBJ2-7; D is unresolved. V shed 4 bases and J shed 0 bases, with 19 bases lying between them. This CDR3 spans 16 amino acids. Looked up from germline, CDR1 is GTSNPN and CDR2 is SVGIG (reference sequence). CDR3 amino acids: CAWKGKMDLSSYEQYF. The CDR3 nucleotides read TGTGCCTGGAAGGGCAAAATGGACCTGAGCTCCTACGAGCAGTACTTC.

This clonotype was picked up one time. This chain joins TRBV19 and TRBJ1-6; maybe TRBD1 (5 bases). Germline V CDR1 and CDR2: LNHDA, SQIVND (reference sequence). The CDR3 contains 15 residues. V lost 2 bases and J 9 bases, leaving 14 bases between the germline ends. The CDR3 bases are TGTGCCAGTAGTATATCATCAGGGCCAATTTCACCCCTCCACTTT. Its translation is CASSISSGPISPLHF.

V gene TRBV18 combines with J gene TRBJ2-4, with unresolved D. Trimming cost V 4 bases and J 4 bases, with 23 bases left between them. The CDR3 totals 18 residues. In germline, CDR1 is KGHSH, CDR2 LQKENI. The chain's CDR3 is CASSLNLESLGVKNIQYF. As DNA, the CDR3 is TGTGCCAGCTCACTCAACTTGGAGTCACTGGGTGTGAAAAACATTCAGTACTTC. Based on the CDR3 plus reference TRBV18 and TRBJ2-4, the full variable domain is NAGVMQNPRHLVRRRGQEARLRCSPMKGHSHVYWYRQLPEEGLKFMVYLQKENIIDESGMPKERFSAEFPKEGPSILRIQQVVRGDSAAYFCASSLNLESLGVKNIQYFGAGTRLSVL.

The chain is built from TRBV25-1 and TRBJ1-2; TRBD1 matches 8 bases. Losses at the gene ends were 4 bases for V and 1 base for J; bases not matched to a gene: 8. Germline CDR1 and CDR2: MGHDK and SYGVNS. This CDR3 has 16 residues. The CDR3 sequence is CASSAPTGANNYGYTF. In nucleotides, the CDR3 is TGTGCCAGCAGTGCCCCGACAGGGGCGAATAACTATGGCTACACCTTC.

This sequence joins TRBV19 and TRBJ2-7, with 7 nucleotides matching TRBD1. CDR3 length: 14 residues. Germline V gene data show CDR1 as LNHDA and CDR2 as SQIVND (reference sequence). Germline trimming cut 2 bases from V and 3 bases from J; bases unmatched to any gene: 4. The CDR3 DNA is TGTGCCAGTAGTATAACAGGGGCGATCTACGAGCAGTACTTC. Translating it yields CASSITGAIYEQYF.

The chain uses TRBV3-1 and TRBJ2-5; 9 nucleotides line up with TRBD2. Germline loops: CDR1 LGHDT, CDR2 YNNKEL (reference sequence). The CDR3 contains 16 residues. Trimming cost V 4 bases and J 2 bases; bases outside gene matches: 8. CDR3 protein: CASSPRPSGVQETQYF. The CDR3 DNA sequence: TGTGCCAGCAGCCCACGCCCTAGCGGGGTTCAAGAGACCCAGTACTTC.

The rearrangement uses TRBV27 and TRBJ2-2; D not certain. Trimming cost V 0 bases and J 7 bases, with 18 bases left between them. CDR3 size: 17 residues. CDR1 and CDR2 from the germline V gene are MNHEY and SMNVEV (reference sequence). The CDR3 coding sequence is TGTGCCAGCAGTTTATCACTTCCGCGTACTGGATTCGGGGAGCTGTTTTTT. This sequence encodes CASSLSLPRTGFGELFF.

The CDR3 loop is CSARDSDRAGANVLTF. CDR3 sequence (DNA): TGCAGTGCTAGAGATTCGGACAGGGCTGGGGCCAACGTCCTGACTTTC. The rearrangement joins TRBV20-1 to TRBJ2-6; 8 bases line up with TRBD1. The CDR3 totals 16 residues. Germline CDR1 DFQATT, CDR2 SNEGSKA (reference sequence). The trim removed 0 bases at V and 2 bases at J, leaving 3 bases unmatched.

The chain couples TRBV5-4 to TRBJ2-5; D unresolved. Trimming cost V 0 bases and J 2 bases, with 8 bases left between them. This CDR3 comprises 14 residues. Germline loops: CDR1 SGHNT, CDR2 YYREEE (reference sequence). The chain's CDR3 is CASSLAGIQETQYF. CDR3 bases: TGTGCCAGCAGCTTGGCAGGAATTCAAGAGACCCAGTACTTC.

The chain carries TRBV12-3 or TRBV12-4 and TRBJ1-1, with no clear D. V was shortened by 4 bases and J by 0 bases, with 6 bases between the two germline ends. CDR3 length: 13 residues. CDR3 DNA sequence: TGTGCCAGCAGTTCCCCCTTGAACACTGAAGCTTTCTTT. It is translated as CASSSPLNTEAFF.

This clonotype was observed a handful of times. The V and J genes are TRBV14 and TRBJ1-2; D not certain. The V gene lost 0 bases and the J gene lost 2 bases, with 4 bases spanning the gap. Germline V gene lookup returns CDR1 SGHDN and CDR2 FVKESK. The CDR3 length is 13 residues. The CDR3 coding sequence is TGTGCCAGCAGCCAAGACGGAAACTATGGCTACACCTTC. Amino acids: CASSQDGNYGYTF.

The chain combines TRBV3-1 with TRBJ1-2; a weak D match, TRBD1 (6 bases). This CDR3 region has 14 residues. Germline V gene data show CDR1 as LGHDT and CDR2 as YNNKEL (reference sequence). V lost 4 bases, J lost 2 bases, and 11 bases lay in between. In DNA, the CDR3 is TGTGCCAGCAGCCCAGGGGTTGCAAACTATGGCTACACCTTC. It encodes CASSPGVANYGYTF.

This sequence joins TRBV11-1 and TRBJ2-3, with 7 bases that match TRBD2. Germline V lookup: CDR1 SGHAT, CDR2 FQDESV (reference sequence). V lost 4 bases, J lost 3 bases, and 25 bases stayed unmatched. The CDR3 has 21 residues. The CDR3 bases are TGTGCCAGCAGCTCTAACCCCCCCATCCGCGGGGGACGCCTTCTGACAGATACGCAGTATTTT. Encoded protein: CASSSNPPIRGGRLLTDTQYF.

The chain carries TRBV10-3 and TRBJ1-6; D is ambiguous. Between the trimmed V and J ends, which lost 6 bases and 8 bases, there was a span of 14 bases. This CDR3 contains 14 residues. Germline V gives CDR1 ENHRY, CDR2 SYGVKD. This CDR3 reads CAIRIGNQDSPLHF. CDR3 sequence (DNA): TGTGCCATCAGGATCGGGAATCAGGATTCACCCCTCCACTTT.

The rearrangement links TRBV18 to TRBJ2-1, with D hard to call. Trimming stripped 2 bases from V and 1 base from J, with 6 bases between. There are 14 residues in the CDR3. The germline V gene has CDR1 KGHSH and CDR2 LQKENI. The DNA of the CDR3 is TGTGCCAGCTCACCAGCCTCTTCCTACAATGAGCAGTTCTTC. As protein: CASSPASSYNEQFF.

The chain is built from TRBV6-1 and TRBJ1-1, with 8 nucleotides matching TRBD1. This CDR3 has 15 residues. Germline V gene lookup returns CDR1 MNHNS and CDR2 SASEGT. With V trimmed by 4 bases and J by 1 base, 5 bases remained unmatched. CDR3 loop: CASSGPGGENTEAFF. For the CDR3, the DNA is TGTGCCAGCAGTGGACCAGGGGGCGAGAACACTGAAGCTTTCTTT.

This chain uses TRBV25-1 with TRBJ2-7, with D possibly TRBD1 on 5 matching bases. Trimming pared 6 bases from V and 6 bases from J, leaving 9 bases between. CDR3 length: 11 residues. Looked up from germline, CDR1 is MGHDK and CDR2 is SYGVNS. CDR3 in DNA: TGTGCCAGCAGGCAGGGAACCGAGCAGTACGTC. Its protein product is CASRQGTEQYV.

The J gene is TRBJ1-2, the V gene TRBV27; tentatively, D is TRBD1 (6 bases). The CDR3 has 17 residues. From germline, CDR1 is MNHEY and CDR2 SMNVEV (reference sequence). V was pared by 6 bases and J by 0 bases, with 20 bases between. The CDR3 spells CASSLAGAGRANYGYTF. The CDR3 bases are TGTGCCAGCAGCCTTGCGGGGGCGGGCCGAGCTAACTATGGCTACACCTTC.

This clonotype has just a few counts. This rearrangement joins TRBV5-4 to TRBJ2-7; the match to TRBD2 covers 7 bases. Germline CDR1 and CDR2: SGHNT and YYREEE (reference sequence). This CDR3 is 15 amino acids long. After removal of 1 base from V and 2 bases from J, the junction contained 6 bases not matched to a gene. The CDR3 bases are TGTGCCAGCAGCTTGAGCGGGACCGCTACCTACGAGCAGTACTTC. It is translated as CASSLSGTATYEQYF.

This sequence joins TRBV10-3 and TRBJ1-4; the D gene is possibly TRBD1 (5 bases). The V gene's germline CDR1 is ENHRY and CDR2 SYGVKD. The CDR3 extends over 13 amino acids. The germline V and J ends were trimmed by 2 bases and 7 bases, with 8 bases remaining between them. The CDR3 DNA reads TGTGCCATCAGTGAGGGGGCGCGTGAAAAACTGTTTTTT. Translating gives CAISEGAREKLFF.